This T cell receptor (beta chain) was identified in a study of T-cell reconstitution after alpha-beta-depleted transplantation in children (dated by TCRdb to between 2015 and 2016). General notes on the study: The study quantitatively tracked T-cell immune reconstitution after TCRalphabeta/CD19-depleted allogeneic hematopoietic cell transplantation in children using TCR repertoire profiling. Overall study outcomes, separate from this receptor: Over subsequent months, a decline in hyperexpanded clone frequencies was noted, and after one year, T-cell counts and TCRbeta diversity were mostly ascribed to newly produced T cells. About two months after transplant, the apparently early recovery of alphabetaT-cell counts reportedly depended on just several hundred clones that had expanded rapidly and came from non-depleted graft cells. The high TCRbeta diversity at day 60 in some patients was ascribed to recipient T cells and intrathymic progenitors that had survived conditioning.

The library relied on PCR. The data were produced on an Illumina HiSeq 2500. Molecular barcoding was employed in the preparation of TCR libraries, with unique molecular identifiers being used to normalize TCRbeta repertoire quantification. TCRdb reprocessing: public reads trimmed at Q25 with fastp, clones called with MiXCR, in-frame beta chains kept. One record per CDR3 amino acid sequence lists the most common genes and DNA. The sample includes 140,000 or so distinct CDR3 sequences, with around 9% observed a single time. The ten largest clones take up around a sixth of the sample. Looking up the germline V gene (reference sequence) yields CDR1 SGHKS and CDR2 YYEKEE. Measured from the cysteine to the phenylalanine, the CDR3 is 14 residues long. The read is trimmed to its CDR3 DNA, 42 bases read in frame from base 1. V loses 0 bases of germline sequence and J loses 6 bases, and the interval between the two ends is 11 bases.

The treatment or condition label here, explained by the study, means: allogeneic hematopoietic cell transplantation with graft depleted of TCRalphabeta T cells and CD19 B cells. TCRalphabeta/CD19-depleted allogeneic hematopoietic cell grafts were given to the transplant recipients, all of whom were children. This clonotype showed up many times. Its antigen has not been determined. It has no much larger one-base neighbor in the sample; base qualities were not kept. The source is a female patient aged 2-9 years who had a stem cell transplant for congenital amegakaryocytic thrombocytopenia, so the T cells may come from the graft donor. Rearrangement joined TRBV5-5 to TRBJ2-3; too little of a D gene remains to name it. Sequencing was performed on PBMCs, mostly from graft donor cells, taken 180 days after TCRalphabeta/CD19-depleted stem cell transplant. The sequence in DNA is TGTGCCAGCAGCTTGGTTAGGTTCGGTGATACGCAGTATTTT. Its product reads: CASSLVRFGDTQYF.